This T cell receptor (beta chain) was found in a study of blood T cell repertoires in COVID-19. Study background: Donors in the United States, Italy and Spain gave samples during acute or convalescent COVID-19.

The assay was immunoSEQ multiplex PCR, and TCRdb's table has in-frame clones only and misses some. The sample records 100,000 to 150,000 clones, about 81% being singletons. Sequencing used peripheral blood. The clonotype was recovered from a man aged 30 to 39 with COVID-19, enrolled during active disease.

The chain's CDR3 is CASSPLAGVHHGYTF. For the CDR3, the DNA is TGTGCCAGCAGCCCCCTCGCGGGAGTCCATCACGGCTACACCTTC. The rearrangement joins TRBV7-2 to TRBJ1-2; D is unresolved. CDR3 length equals 15 residues. Trimming cost V 5 bases and J 8 bases, with 21 bases left between them. Germline-derived CDR1 and CDR2 are SGHTA and FQGNSA.